Listed here are 4 T cell receptor beta chains from one sample, sequenced in a study of blood T cell repertoires in COVID-19. Profiled with immunoSEQ multiplex PCR; TCRdb holds only in-frame clones, not every one. The sample contains 97,000 or so clones, roughly 87% of which appear only once. The sequenced sample was peripheral blood. The receptors stem from a man older than 75 with acute or convalescent COVID-19.

The J gene is TRBJ2-3, the V gene TRBV7-2; no reliable D call. From germline, CDR1 is SGHTA and CDR2 FQGNSA. V lost 5 bases to trimming and J lost 2 bases, with 8 bases between them. The CDR3 loop spans 13 amino acids. This CDR3 is CASSPSFTDTQYF. DNA for the CDR3: TGTGCCAGCAGCCCCAGTTTCACAGATACGCAGTATTTT. Variable domain in full (rest from reference TRBV7-2 and TRBJ2-3): GAGVSQSPSNKVTEKGKDVELRCDPISGHTALYWYRQSLGQGLEFLIYFQGNSAPDKSGLPSDRFSAERTGGSVSTLTIQRTQQEDSAVYLCASSPSFTDTQYFGPGTRLTVL.

The chain links TRBV21-1 to TRBJ2-3; TRBD1 is the table's D call and was not checked against the DNA. TRBV21-1 is marked as a pseudogene. The CDR3 is 19 residues long. CDR3 loop: CASSGIDRGTGPTTDTQYF. CDR3 bases: TGTGCCAGCAGCGGAATCGACAGGGGAACCGGACCCACCACAGATACGCAGTATTTT.

The V gene is TRBV9, the J gene TRBJ2-3; 9 nucleotides agree with TRBD2. This CDR3 spans 16 amino acids. Per germline, CDR1 SGDLS and CDR2 YYNGEE. V lost 4 bases, J lost 7 bases, and 13 bases stayed unmatched. CDR3 loop: CASSPSASGTIHTQYF. DNA of the CDR3: TGTGCCAGCAGCCCAAGCGCTAGCGGGACTATCCATACGCAGTATTTT.

The CDR3 DNA reads as TGCGCCAGCAGCCCGACTACCGGGGGTTTGCTTTACAATGAGCAGTTCTTC. Amino acids: CASSPTTGGLLYNEQFF. The chain is built from TRBV4-3 and TRBJ2-1; TRBD2 might be the D (6 bases). Trimming removed 4 bases at V and 4 bases at J, with 20 bases between. From germline, CDR1 is LGHNA and CDR2 YSLEER. This CDR3 region has 17 residues.